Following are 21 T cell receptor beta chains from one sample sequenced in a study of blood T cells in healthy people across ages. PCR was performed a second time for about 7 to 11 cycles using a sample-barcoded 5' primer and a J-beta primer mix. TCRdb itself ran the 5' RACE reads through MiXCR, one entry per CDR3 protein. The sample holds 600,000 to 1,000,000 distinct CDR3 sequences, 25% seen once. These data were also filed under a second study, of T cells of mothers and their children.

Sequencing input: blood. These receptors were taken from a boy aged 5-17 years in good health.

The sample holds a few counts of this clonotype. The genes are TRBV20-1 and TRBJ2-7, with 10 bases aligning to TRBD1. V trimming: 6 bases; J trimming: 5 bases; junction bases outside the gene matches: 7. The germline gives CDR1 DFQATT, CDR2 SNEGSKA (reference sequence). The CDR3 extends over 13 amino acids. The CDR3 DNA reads TGCAGTGCCCGGGGACAGGGGTTCCACGAGCAGTACTTC. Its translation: CSARGQGFHEQYF.

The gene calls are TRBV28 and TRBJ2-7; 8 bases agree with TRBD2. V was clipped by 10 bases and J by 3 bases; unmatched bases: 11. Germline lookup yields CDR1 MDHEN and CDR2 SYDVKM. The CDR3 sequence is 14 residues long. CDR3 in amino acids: CAIGGAQNIYEQYF. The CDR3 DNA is TGTGCCATCGGGGGGGCCCAAAACATCTACGAGCAGTACTTC.

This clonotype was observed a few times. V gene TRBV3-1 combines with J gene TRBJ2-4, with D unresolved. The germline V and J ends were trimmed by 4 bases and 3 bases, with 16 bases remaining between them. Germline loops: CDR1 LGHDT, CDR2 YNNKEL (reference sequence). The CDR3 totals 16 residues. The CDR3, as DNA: TGTGCCAGCAGCCCTGGGCCGACTGGAGTCAAAAACATTCAGTACTTC. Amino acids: CASSPGPTGVKNIQYF. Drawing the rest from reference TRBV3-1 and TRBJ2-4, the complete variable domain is DTAVSQTPKYLVTQMGNDKSIKCEQNLGHDTMYWYKQDSKKFLKIMFSYNNKELIINETVPNRFSPKSPDKAHLNLHINSLELGDSAVYFCASSPGPTGVKNIQYFGAGTRLSVL.

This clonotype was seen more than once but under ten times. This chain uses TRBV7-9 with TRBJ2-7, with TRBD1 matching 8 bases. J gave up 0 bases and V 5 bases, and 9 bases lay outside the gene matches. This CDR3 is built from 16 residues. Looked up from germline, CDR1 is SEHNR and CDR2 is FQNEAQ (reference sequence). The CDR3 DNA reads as TGTGCCAGCAGCCCAGGACAGGGCGGGACCTCCTACGAGCAGTACTTC. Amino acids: CASSPGQGGTSYEQYF.

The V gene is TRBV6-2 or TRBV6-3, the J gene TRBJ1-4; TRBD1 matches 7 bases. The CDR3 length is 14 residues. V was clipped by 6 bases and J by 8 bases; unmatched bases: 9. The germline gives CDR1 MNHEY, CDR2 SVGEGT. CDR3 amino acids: CASSHRDRIEKLFF. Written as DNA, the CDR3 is TGTGCCAGCAGCCACCGGGACAGAATAGAAAAACTGTTTTTT.

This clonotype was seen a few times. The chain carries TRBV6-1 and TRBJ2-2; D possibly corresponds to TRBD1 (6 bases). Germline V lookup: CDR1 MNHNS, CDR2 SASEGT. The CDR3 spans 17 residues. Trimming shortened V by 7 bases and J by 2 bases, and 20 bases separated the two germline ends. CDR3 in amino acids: CASTEGLWGTNTGELFF. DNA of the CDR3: TGTGCCAGCACCGAGGGGCTTTGGGGGACAAACACCGGGGAGCTGTTTTTT.

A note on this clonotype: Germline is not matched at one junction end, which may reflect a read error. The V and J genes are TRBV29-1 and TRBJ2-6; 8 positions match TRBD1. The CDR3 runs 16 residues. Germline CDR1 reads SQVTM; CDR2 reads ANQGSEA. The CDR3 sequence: CSVEGQGQTGANVLTF. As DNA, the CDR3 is TGCAGCGTCGAAGGACAGGGACAAACTGGGGCCAACGTCCTGACTTTC.

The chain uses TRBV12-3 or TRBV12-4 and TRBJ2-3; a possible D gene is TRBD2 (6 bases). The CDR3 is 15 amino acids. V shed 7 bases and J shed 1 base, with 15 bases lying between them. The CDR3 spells CASNSGTLRTDTQYF. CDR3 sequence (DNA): TGTGCCAGCAATTCCGGGACTCTCCGCACAGATACGCAGTATTTT.

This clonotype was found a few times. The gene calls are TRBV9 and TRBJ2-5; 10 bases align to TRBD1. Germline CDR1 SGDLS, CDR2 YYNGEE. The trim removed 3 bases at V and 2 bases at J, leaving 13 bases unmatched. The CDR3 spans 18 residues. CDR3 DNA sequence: TGTGCCAGCAGCGCCAAGACAGGGGGCATTGGAACGCAAGAGACCCAGTACTTC. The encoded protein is CASSAKTGGIGTQETQYF.

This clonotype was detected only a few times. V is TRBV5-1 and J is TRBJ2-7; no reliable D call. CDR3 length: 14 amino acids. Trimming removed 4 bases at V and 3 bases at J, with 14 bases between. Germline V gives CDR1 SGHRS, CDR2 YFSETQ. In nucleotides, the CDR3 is TGCGCCAGCAGCCCGTCGGTGCAGGTCTACGAGCAGTACTTC. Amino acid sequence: CASSPSVQVYEQYF.

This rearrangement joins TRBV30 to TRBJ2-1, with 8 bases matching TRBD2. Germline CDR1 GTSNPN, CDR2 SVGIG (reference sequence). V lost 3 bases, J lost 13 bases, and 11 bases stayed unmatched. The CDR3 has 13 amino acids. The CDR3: CAWSLGTRGYQFF. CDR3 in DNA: TGTGCCTGGAGCTTGGGGACTAGAGGTTATCAGTTCTTC. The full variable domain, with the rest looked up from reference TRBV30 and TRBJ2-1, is SQTIHQWPATLVQPVGSPLSLECTVEGTSNPNLYWYRQAAGRGLQLLFYSVGIGQISSEVPQNLSASRPQDRQFILSSKKLLLSDSGFYLCAWSLGTRGYQFFGPGTRLTVL.

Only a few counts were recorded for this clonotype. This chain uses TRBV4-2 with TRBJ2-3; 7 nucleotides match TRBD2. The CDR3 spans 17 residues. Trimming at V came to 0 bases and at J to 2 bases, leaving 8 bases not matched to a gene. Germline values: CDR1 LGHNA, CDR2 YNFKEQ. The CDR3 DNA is TGTGCCAGCAGCCAAGATGCAGCGGGACCCCCCACAGATACGCAGTATTTT. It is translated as CASSQDAAGPPTDTQYF.

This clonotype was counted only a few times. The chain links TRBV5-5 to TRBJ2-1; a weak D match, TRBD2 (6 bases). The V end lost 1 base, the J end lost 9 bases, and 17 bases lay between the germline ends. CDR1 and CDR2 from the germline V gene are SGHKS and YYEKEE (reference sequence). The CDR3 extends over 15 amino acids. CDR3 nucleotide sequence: TGTGCCAGCAGCTTGTGGTTGGACTACGGCGCTGAGCAGTTCTTC. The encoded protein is CASSLWLDYGAEQFF. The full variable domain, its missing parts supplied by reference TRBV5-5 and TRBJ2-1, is DAGVTQSPTHLIKTRGQQVTLRCSPISGHKSVSWYQQVLGQGPQFIFQYYEKEERGRGNFPDRFSARQFPNYSSELNVNALLLGDSALYLCASSLWLDYGAEQFFGPGTRLTVL.

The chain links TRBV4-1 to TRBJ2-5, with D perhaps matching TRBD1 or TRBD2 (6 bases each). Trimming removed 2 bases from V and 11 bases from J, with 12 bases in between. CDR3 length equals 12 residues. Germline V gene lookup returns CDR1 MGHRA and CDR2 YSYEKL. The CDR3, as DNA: TGCGCCAGCAGCCAATCGGGGGCGGAACAGTACTTC. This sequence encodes CASSQSGAEQYF.

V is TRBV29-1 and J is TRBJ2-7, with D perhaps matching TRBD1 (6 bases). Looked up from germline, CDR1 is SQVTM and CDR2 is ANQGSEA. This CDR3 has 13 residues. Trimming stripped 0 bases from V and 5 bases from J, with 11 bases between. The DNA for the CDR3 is TGCAGCGTTGAAGAGGGGGCTGGGAACGAGCAGTACTTC. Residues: CSVEEGAGNEQYF.

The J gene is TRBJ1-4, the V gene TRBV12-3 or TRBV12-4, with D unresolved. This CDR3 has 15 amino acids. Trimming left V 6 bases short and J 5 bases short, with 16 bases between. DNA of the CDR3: TGTGCCAGCAGCCCCGACCCCGAGTGGAATGAAAAACTGTTTTTT. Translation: CASSPDPEWNEKLFF.

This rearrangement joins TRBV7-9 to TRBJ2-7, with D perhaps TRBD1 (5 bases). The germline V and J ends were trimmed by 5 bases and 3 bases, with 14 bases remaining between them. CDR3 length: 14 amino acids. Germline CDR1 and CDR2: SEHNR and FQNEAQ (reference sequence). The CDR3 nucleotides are TGTGCCAGCAGCGTACCGAGACAGAACTACGAGCAGTACTTC. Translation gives CASSVPRQNYEQYF. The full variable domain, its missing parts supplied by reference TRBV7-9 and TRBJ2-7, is DTGVSQNPRHKITKRGQNVTFRCDPISEHNRLYWYRQTLGQGPEFLTYFQNEAQLEKSRLLSDRFSAERPKGSFSTLEIQRTEQGDSAMYLCASSVPRQNYEQYFGPGTRLTVT.

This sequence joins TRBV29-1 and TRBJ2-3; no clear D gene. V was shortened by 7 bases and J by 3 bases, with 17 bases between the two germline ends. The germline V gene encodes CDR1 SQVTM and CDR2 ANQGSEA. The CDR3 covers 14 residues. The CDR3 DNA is TGCAGCGGGGCCGGGCCCGATCGAACAGATACGCAGTATTTT. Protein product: CSGAGPDRTDTQYF.

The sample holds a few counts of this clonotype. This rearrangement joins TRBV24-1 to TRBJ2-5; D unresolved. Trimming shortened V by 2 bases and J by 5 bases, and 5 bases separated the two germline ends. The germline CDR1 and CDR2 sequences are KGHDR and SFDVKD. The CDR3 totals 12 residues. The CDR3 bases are TGTGCCACCAGTGATTCACTCGAGACCCAGTACTTC. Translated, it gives CATSDSLETQYF.

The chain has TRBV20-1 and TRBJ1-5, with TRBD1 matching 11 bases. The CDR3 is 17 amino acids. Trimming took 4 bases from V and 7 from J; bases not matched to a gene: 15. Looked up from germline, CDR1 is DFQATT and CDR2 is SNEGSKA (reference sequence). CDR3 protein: CSAKIRDRGTTNQPQHF. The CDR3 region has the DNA TGCAGTGCTAAGATCCGGGACAGGGGGACGACGAACCAGCCCCAGCATTTT.

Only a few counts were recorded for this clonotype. The CDR3 sequence: CASRPGQLTQPQHF. CDR3 in DNA: TGTGCCAGCAGACCTGGACAATTGACTCAGCCCCAGCATTTT. V and J are TRBV12-3 or TRBV12-4 and TRBJ1-5; D perhaps matches TRBD1 (5 bases). The CDR3 is made up of 14 amino acids. The V end lost 6 bases, the J end lost 6 bases, and 15 bases lay between the germline ends.